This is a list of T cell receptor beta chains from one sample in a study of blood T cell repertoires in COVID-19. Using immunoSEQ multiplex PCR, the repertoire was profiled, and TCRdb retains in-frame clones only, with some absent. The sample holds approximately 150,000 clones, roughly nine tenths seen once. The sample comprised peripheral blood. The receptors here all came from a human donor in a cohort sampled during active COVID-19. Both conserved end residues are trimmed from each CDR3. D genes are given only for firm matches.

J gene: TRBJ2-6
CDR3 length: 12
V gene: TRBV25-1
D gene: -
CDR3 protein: ASTAGAGANVLT

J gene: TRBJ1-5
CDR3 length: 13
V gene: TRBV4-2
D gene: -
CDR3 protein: ASSQVFRGNQPQH

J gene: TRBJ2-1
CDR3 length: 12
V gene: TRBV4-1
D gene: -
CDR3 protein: ASSQETVYNEQF

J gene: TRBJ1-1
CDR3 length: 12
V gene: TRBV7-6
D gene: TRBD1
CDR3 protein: ASSLTGQGPEAF

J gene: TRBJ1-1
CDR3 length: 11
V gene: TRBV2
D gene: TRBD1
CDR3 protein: ASSGDRNTEAF

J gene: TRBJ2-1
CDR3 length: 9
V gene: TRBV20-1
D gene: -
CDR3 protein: RVGQGNEQF

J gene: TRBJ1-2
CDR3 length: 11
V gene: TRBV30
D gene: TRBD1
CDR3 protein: AWSPDRDYGYT

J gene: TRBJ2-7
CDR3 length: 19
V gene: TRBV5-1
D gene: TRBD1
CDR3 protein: ASSLAGPSGQGHTASYEQY

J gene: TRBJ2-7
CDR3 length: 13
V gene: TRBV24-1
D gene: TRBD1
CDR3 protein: ATSDARTGGHEQY

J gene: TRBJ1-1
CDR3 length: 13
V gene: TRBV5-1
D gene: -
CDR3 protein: ASSLDYRSGGEAF

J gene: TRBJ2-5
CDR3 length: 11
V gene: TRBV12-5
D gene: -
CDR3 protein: ASGGGAPETQY

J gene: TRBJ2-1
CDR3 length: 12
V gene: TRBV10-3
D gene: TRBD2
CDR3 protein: AISALAGDNEQF

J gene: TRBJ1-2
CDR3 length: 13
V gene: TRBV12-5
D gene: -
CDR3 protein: ASGLLGGGNYGYT

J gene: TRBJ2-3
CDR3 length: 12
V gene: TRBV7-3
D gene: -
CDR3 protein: ASSVRGTADTQY

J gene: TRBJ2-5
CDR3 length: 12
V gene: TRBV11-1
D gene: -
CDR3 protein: ASTPGRGGETQY

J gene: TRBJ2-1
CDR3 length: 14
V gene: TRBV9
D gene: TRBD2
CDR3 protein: ASSVVFSGGANEQF

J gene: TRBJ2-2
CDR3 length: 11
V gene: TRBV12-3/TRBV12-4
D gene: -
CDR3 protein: ASSPRSFGELF

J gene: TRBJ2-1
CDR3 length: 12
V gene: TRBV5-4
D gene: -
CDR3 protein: ASSSGTEGAEQF

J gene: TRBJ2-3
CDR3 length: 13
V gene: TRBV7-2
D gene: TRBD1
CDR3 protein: ASSSDRGFPDTQY

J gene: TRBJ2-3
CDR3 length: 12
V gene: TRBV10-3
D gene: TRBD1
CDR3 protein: AISEDRDTDTQY

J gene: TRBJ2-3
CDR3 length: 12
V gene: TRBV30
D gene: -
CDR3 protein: AWSHNSYTDTQY

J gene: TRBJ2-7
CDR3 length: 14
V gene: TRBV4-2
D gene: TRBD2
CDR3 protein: ASSQDFTSVTYEQY

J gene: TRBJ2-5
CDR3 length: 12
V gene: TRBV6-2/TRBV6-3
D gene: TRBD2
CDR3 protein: ASSYAGGPETQY

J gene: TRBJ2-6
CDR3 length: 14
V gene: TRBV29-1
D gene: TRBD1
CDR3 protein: SVAGQAHYGANVLT

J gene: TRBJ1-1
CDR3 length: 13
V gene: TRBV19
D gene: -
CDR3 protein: ASMPAGIMNTEAF

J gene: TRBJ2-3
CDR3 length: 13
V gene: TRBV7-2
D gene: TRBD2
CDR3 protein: ASSLVLAGADTQY